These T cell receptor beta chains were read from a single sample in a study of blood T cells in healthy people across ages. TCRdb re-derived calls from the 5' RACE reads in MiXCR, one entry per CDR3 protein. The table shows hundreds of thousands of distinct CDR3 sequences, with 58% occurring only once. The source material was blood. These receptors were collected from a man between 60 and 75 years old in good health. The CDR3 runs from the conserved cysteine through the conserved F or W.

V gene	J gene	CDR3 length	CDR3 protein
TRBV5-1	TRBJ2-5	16	CASSPVGLAGWETQYF
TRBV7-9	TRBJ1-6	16	CASSSEGTGVGSPLHF
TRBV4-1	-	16	CASSQDYRDRPETQYF
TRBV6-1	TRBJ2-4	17	CASIPMGADLAKNIQYF
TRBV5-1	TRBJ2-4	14	CASSLALTTSEQYF
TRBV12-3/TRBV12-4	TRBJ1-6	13	CASRGRLNSPLHF
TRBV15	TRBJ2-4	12	CATLGGQNIQYF
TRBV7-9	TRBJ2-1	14	CAGRRSGINNEQFF
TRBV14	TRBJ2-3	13	CASSLLPADTQYF
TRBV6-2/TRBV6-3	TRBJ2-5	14	CASSSNGLSETQYF
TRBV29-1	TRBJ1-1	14	CSVARTKMNTEAFF
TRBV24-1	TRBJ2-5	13	CATGNAAGETQYF
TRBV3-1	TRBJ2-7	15	CASSQATGVYNEQYF